These T cell receptor beta chains were read from a single sample in a study of sequential checkpoint blockade in melanoma. Sequenced by immunoSEQ multiplex PCR; TCRdb stores in-frame clones only, minus some. This table has 15,000 to 20,000 clones, approximately 80% appearing once. Sequencing was performed on CD8+ T cells sorted from blood (inferred from file names), taken from a patient given nivolumab and ipilimumab in sequence. These receptors came from a human donor with melanoma. CDR3s include the opening cysteine and the closing phenylalanine or tryptophan. D genes are given only for firm matches. Size is omitted from some rows. Given values are once, few, many or a class for expanded clones.

V	size	J	D	DNA	CDR3
TRBV7-6	few	TRBJ1-1	NA	TGTGCCAGCAGCTCCCGCCCCACCGGGTCGAACACTGAAGCTTTCTTT	CASSSRPTGSNTEAFF
TRBV19	NA	TRBJ2-7	NA	TGTGCCAGTAGTACGGGGGATGCTTACGAGCAGTACTTC	CASSTGDAYEQYF
TRBV9	few	TRBJ2-3	TRBD2	TGTGCCAGCAGCCCCGAGCGGGGGGGCACAGATACGCAGTATTTT	CASSPERGGTDTQYF
TRBV19	few	TRBJ2-6	NA	TGTGCCAGTAGTATAGGGGACACCCTCTCTGGGGCCAACGTCCTGACTTTC	CASSIGDTLSGANVLTF
TRBV28	NA	TRBJ2-7	TRBD1	TGTGCCAGCAGTCACCGGGACAGGGGCTACGAGCAGTACTTC	CASSHRDRGYEQYF
TRBV7-9	NA	TRBJ2-1	TRBD2	TGTGCCAGCAGCTCTTCGACTAGCGGGATCTACAATGAGCAGTTCTTC	CASSSSTSGIYNEQFF
TRBV19	once	TRBJ1-2	TRBD1	TGTGCCAGTAGTCCGCGACAGGGGCCCCTGGATGGCTACACCTTC	CASSPRQGPLDGYTF
TRBV6-1	NA	TRBJ1-5	NA	TGTGCCAGCAGTGAAGCACGGGGGAATCAGCCCCAGCATTTT	CASSEARGNQPQHF
TRBV6-5	NA	TRBJ1-2	NA	TGTGCCAGCAGTTCCGGGACACCTTATGGCTACACCTTC	CASSSGTPYGYTF
TRBV25-1	once	TRBJ1-4	NA	TGTGCCAGCAGTGATGGCCGTCCTGAAAAACTGTTTTTT	CASSDGRPEKLFF